Given below is one T cell receptor beta chain in context. Once RNA had been extracted, it was reverse transcribed into cDNA to act as the sequencing template. The data were produced by immunoSEQ multiplex PCR, yet TCRdb's version contains in-frame clones alone and is incomplete. Counted here are about 250,000 clones, around 67% occurring once; the ten biggest clones make up 1.2%. The source of the sample is a study of CD8+ T cells in alopecia areata. CDR3 length: 14 amino acids. Looked up from germline, CDR1 is SNHLY and CDR2 is FYNNEI. The J segment lost 5 bases and the V segment lost 6 bases, leaving 7 bases of the junction unmatched.

The receptor was derived from a human donor with alopecia areata. The sample here was CD4+ T cells sorted from blood, taken at week 0. The chain combines TRBV2 with TRBJ2-5; TRBD2 matches at 9 bases. CDR3 DNA sequence: TGTGCCAGCAGAATAGCGGGGGCTGGGGAGACCCAGTACTTC. Its protein product is CASRIAGAGETQYF.